Listed below are T cell receptor beta chains from one sample, sequenced in a study of blood T cell repertoires in COVID-19. Profiled with immunoSEQ multiplex PCR; TCRdb holds only in-frame clones, not every one. Of about 82,000 clones in the sample, around 85% are singletons; the top ten hold about 18%. Sequencing was carried out using peripheral blood. Source of these receptors: a man older than 75 with active or convalescent COVID-19. Both conserved end residues are part of each CDR3. The order of the fields is J gene, V gene, clone size, CDR3 length, D gene, CDR3 DNA, CDR3 protein. D genes are given only for firm matches. Clone size is shown for a subset of rows, as once, few, many or a class of expanded clone.

J: TRBJ1-1
V: TRBV6-5
size: .
length: 15
D: TRBD1
DNA: TGTGCCAGCAGTTCGCGGACAGGGGAAGGCACTGAAGCTTTCTTT
CDR3: CASSSRTGEGTEAFF

J: TRBJ1-1
V: TRBV5-5
size: .
length: 13
D: .
DNA: TGTGCCAGCAGCATCAGGTTTACCACTGAAGCTTTCTTT
CDR3: CASSIRFTTEAFF

J: TRBJ1-4
V: TRBV11-2
size: medium-sized
length: 16
D: .
DNA: TGTGCCAGCAGCCGAGGGGTTGGCGGGGGCCATGAAAAACTGTTTTTT
CDR3: CASSRGVGGGHEKLFF

J: TRBJ2-3
V: TRBV11-1
size: once
length: 15
D: .
DNA: TGTGCCAGCAGCCCTGGGGGGAAGAGTGCAGATACGCAGTATTTT
CDR3: CASSPGGKSADTQYF

J: TRBJ1-6
V: TRBV4-2
size: many
length: 16
D: .
DNA: TGTGCCAGCAGCCAAGGGGAGAGCTCCTATAATTCACCCCTCCACTTT
CDR3: CASSQGESSYNSPLHF

J: TRBJ2-1
V: TRBV7-8
size: .
length: 21
D: TRBD1
DNA: TGTGCCAGCAGATTTTTTATACCGACGGGACAGGGTTCCAGTGTTTACAATGAGCAGTTCTTC
CDR3: CASRFFIPTGQGSSVYNEQFF

J: TRBJ1-1
V: TRBV27
size: .
length: 13
D: TRBD1
DNA: TGTGCCAGCAGGACGGACAGGGCGAATGAAGCTTTCTTT
CDR3: CASRTDRANEAFF

J: TRBJ1-1
V: TRBV19
size: .
length: 15
D: TRBD1
DNA: TGTGCCAGTAGTGCTGGACAGGGGATTAACACTGAAGCTTTCTTT
CDR3: CASSAGQGINTEAFF

J: TRBJ2-2
V: TRBV7-8
size: .
length: 14
D: TRBD2
DNA: TGTGCCAGCACACTAGCGGTTAACACCGGGGAGCTGTTTTTT
CDR3: CASTLAVNTGELFF

J: TRBJ1-1
V: TRBV18
size: .
length: 19
D: TRBD1
DNA: TGTGCCAGCTCACCGCCATTGTCCCTTGCAGGGGGAATGAACACTGAAGCTTTCTTT
CDR3: CASSPPLSLAGGMNTEAFF

J: TRBJ2-5
V: TRBV7-2
size: .
length: 14
D: TRBD2
DNA: TGTGCCAGCAGCTTAGCAAGCGGGAGAGAGACCCAGTACTTC
CDR3: CASSLASGRETQYF

J: TRBJ1-6
V: TRBV5-1
size: once
length: 15
D: .
DNA: TGCGCCAGCAGCTACGACAGAAATGATAATTCACCCCTCCACTTT
CDR3: CASSYDRNDNSPLHF

J: TRBJ2-2
V: TRBV5-6
size: .
length: 14
D: .
DNA: TGTGCCAGCAGCACCGGACAGATGAAGAGGGAGCTGTTTTTT
CDR3: CASSTGQMKRELFF

J: TRBJ1-5
V: TRBV7-2
size: .
length: 14
D: .
DNA: TGTGCCAGCAGCTCTCGGACAGGCAATCAGCCCCAGCATTTT
CDR3: CASSSRTGNQPQHF

J: TRBJ2-1
V: TRBV7-9
size: .
length: 15
D: TRBD2
DNA: TGTGCCAGCAGCCCAATGGGACTAGCGGGAGTTGAGCAGTTCTTC
CDR3: CASSPMGLAGVEQFF

J: TRBJ1-2
V: TRBV18
size: .
length: 14
D: .
DNA: TGTGCCAGCTCACGCTTGGGGAGTAACTATGGCTACACCTTC
CDR3: CASSRLGSNYGYTF

J: TRBJ2-2
V: TRBV27
size: .
length: 14
D: TRBD1
DNA: TGTGCCAGCAGTTTTCAGGGGGCTACCGGGGAGCTGTTTTTT
CDR3: CASSFQGATGELFF